This is a list of T cell receptor beta chains from one sample in a study of T-cell memory formation after mild COVID-19. Each CDR3 protein is one row after TCRdb ran MiXCR on the 5' RACE reads. The table includes 250,000 or so distinct CDR3 sequences, about 20% detected once. Material for sequencing was PBMCs or a T cell subset sorted from them (not recorded which). The origin of the receptors is a man aged 18 to 29 who had mild COVID-19 (a few samples of this study predate the infection). Cell type and time point are not known. The CDR3 runs from the conserved cysteine through the conserved F or W. Each record gives: clone size, V gene, D gene, J gene, CDR3 DNA, CDR3 protein. The D gene is left open where the match is weak. Clone size, where shown, is once, few, many, or a class for clones that have expanded.

NA	TRBV7-2	NA	TRBJ1-2	TGTGCCAGCAGCCTAGGGTATACTAACTATGGCTACACCTTC	CASSLGYTNYGYTF
NA	TRBV24-1	NA	TRBJ1-1	TGTGCCACCAGTGATTTCGGGGGGGAAGCTTTCTTT	CATSDFGGEAFF
NA	TRBV20-1	TRBD1	TRBJ1-1	TGCAGTGCTTACCGGACAGGGCGGGCGGCTGAAGCTTTCTTT	CSAYRTGRAAEAFF
few	TRBV5-5	TRBD2	TRBJ2-2	TGTGCCAGCAGCTCGACTAGCGGGGGGGCCAACACCGGGGAGCTGTTTTTT	CASSSTSGGANTGELFF
NA	TRBV5-1	TRBD1	TRBJ2-7	TGCGCCAGCAGAGGACAGGGGACCTACGAGCAGTACTTC	CASRGQGTYEQYF
NA	TRBV3-1	TRBD1	TRBJ1-3	TGTGCCAGCAGCTTCCGACAGGGGGCGTCTGGAAACACCATATATTTT	CASSFRQGASGNTIYF
NA	TRBV6-4	NA	TRBJ2-1	TGTGCCAGCAGTGACGGGGAGCTAGGGAACGAGCAGTTCTTC	CASSDGELGNEQFF
NA	TRBV5-1	TRBD2	TRBJ2-3	TGCGCCTCCCAACTAGCGGGGGGCACAGATACGCAGTATTTT	CASQLAGGTDTQYF
many	TRBV6-5	TRBD1	TRBJ1-1	TGTGCCAGCAGTTCGCGTTCACCTTACAGGGGGCTGAAGAGCACTGAAGCTTTCTTT	CASSSRSPYRGLKSTEAFF
few	TRBV28	NA	TRBJ2-5	TGTGCCAGCAGTTTAAACGGGGCTAGTGGAAAGACCCAGTACTTC	CASSLNGASGKTQYF
few	TRBV7-2	TRBD1	TRBJ1-2	TGTGCCAGCAGCTTAGTGTTGGGACAGGGGGCAAGTGGCTACACCTTC	CASSLVLGQGASGYTF
few	TRBV7-2	NA	TRBJ2-2	TGTGCCAGCAGCGGCTCTAAGCTGGCGTCGAGGGGGGAGCTGTTTTTT	CASSGSKLASRGELFF
NA	TRBV12-3/TRBV12-4	NA	TRBJ2-1	TGTGCCAGCAGGACGCAAGGCCCGGGGAATGAGCAGTTATTC	CASRTQGPGNEQLF
few	TRBV11-2	NA	TRBJ1-6	TGTGCCAGCAGCTTAGACCGGACATATAATTCACCCCTCCACTTT	CASSLDRTYNSPLHF